One T cell receptor (beta chain) is described in this entry. The table lists this clone with a count of one. No cognate antigen has been identified for it. Within one base of it there is no much larger clone, and no base qualities were kept. The sample's time point label is to be understood as: about 28 days (+/-7) after the second vaccine dose. AZD1222 recipients given second doses at about 4 weeks or at about 12 weeks were pooled, since spike-specific TCR depth and breadth were not found to differ between the two schedules. Vaccinee samples were obtained from the UK trials COV001 and COV002, which included a single-blind randomized controlled phase 2/3 trial of AZD1222 (ChAdOx1 nCoV-19) in healthy adults. For TCRbeta chain sequencing, PBMC samples were collected from trial participants at day 0 and at day 28 after the second dose. Trimming removed 7 bases from V and 7 bases from J, leaving 22 bases between the germline ends. The CDR3 starts with the cysteine, ends with the phenylalanine, and has 15 residues. Left in the record is the CDR3 DNA by itself, 45 bases read in frame from the first base. CDR1 and CDR2, per the germline V gene (reference sequence), are LNHDA and SQIVND.

The CDR3 regions of human TCRbeta chains were subjected to immunosequencing. As for the original processing: TCRs in the repertoires were matched against a reference library of SARS-CoV-2-specific TCRs that had been generated with the MIRA antigen-specificity platform. Breadth was defined as the fraction of unique TCRs that were SARS-CoV-2-associated. Depth was defined as the fraction of total T cells that were SARS-CoV-2-associated. Each spike-specific TCR was assigned to its reactive spike region and to a CD4 or CD8 class using the MIRA data. Log10-transformed breadth and depth values were compared by one-way ANOVA with Sidak's multiple comparisons tests. TCRdb re-hosts the immuneACCESS table, in-frame sequences only. Its copies lack some clones; in the studies checked, an unresolved V gene accounts for under half of them, and the cause for the rest is not known. V, J and clone size derive from that table, while D and trimming were established from the DNA sequence. A total of 100,000 to 150,000 clones appear in this sample, around 93% of them only once. The top ten clones comprise 5% of the sample.

This sample is drawn from a study of T cell responses to AZD1222 COVID-19 vaccine (dated by TCRdb to the early 2020s). At the level of the whole study: TCR sequencing covered approximately 230 trial participants: approximately 200 given two doses of AZD1222 and about 26 given two doses of MenACWY control vaccine. Trial participants were enrolled by age into 18-55, 56-69 and 70-plus year subgroups, with roughly 150, 30 and 60 TCR-sequenced participants respectively. General conclusions and limits of the study: Nearly half of unique spike-specific TCRs reportedly recognized epitopes outside regions mutated in the B.1.351 and B.1.1.7 variants. Because no samples from the day 14 peak response were available, repertoires could be characterized only after the peak T cell response. Vaccine-associated CD4 TCRs spanned the whole spike protein, with dominant responses in regions 160-218 and 743-854. Conclusions about previously exposed vaccinees were limited because only five to seven AZD1222 recipients were SARS-CoV-2 seropositive at baseline. After two AZD1222 doses, both the breadth and the depth of spike-specific TCRs were significantly higher than at day 0 and than in MenACWY recipients. The 56-69-year group was small, and its depth increase did not reach significance, likely because of low power. Most participants were white British and females outnumbered males, and the authors suggested that clonal diversity may have been underestimated.

The receptor was isolated from an adult who received the AZD1222 COVID-19 vaccine. The chain links TRBV19 with TRBJ1-2; the D gene lacks a confident call. The source was peripheral blood, collected 28 days after the second AZD1222 dose. The DNA reads as follows: TGTGCCAGTACCCCGAGGAGAAGCGTGGAAGGTGGCTACACCTTC. Its product reads: CASTPRRSVEGGYTF.